The rows below give T cell receptor beta chains drawn from one sample of a study of T cell repertoires in cytomegalovirus infection. Using its own MiXCR run on the reads, TCRdb lists one record per CDR3 protein. The sample shows around 180,000 distinct CDR3 sequences, about 30% of them seen only once. The sample consisted of PBMCs. These receptors came from a human donor in good health (CMV status not recorded). Some clones in this sample may be carry-over from other donors' samples. CDR3s include the opening cysteine and the closing phenylalanine or tryptophan. Each record gives: clone size, V gene, J gene, D gene, CDR3 DNA, CDR3 protein. D genes are given only for firm matches. Clone size is shown for a subset of rows, as once, few, many or a class of expanded clone.

clone_size: -
v_call: TRBV19
j_call: TRBJ2-3
d_call: -
cdr3_nt: TGTGCCAGTAGTTCCACAGGGTGGAGCACAGATACGCAGTATTTT
cdr3_aa: CASSSTGWSTDTQYF

clone_size: few
v_call: TRBV7-9
j_call: TRBJ1-2
d_call: -
cdr3_nt: TGTGCCAGCAGCCCATACGCTCCGTCTCAGGGCTACACCTTC
cdr3_aa: CASSPYAPSQGYTF

clone_size: few
v_call: TRBV7-2
j_call: TRBJ1-4
d_call: -
cdr3_nt: TGTGCCAGCAGCAAAGAAGCAACTAATGAAAAACTGTTTTTT
cdr3_aa: CASSKEATNEKLFF

clone_size: few
v_call: TRBV7-8
j_call: TRBJ1-2
d_call: TRBD1
cdr3_nt: TGTGCCAGCAGCTCCACAGGGGTCTTGATTAACTATGGCTACACCTTC
cdr3_aa: CASSSTGVLINYGYTF

clone_size: -
v_call: TRBV6-4
j_call: TRBJ1-2
d_call: -
cdr3_nt: TGTGCCAGCAGTGATTCTTCCGGCTATGGCTACACCTTC
cdr3_aa: CASSDSSGYGYTF

clone_size: -
v_call: TRBV19
j_call: TRBJ2-2
d_call: -
cdr3_nt: TGTGCCAGTAGCAGCGCCCTCCTTCTCACCGGGGAGCTGTTTTTT
cdr3_aa: CASSSALLLTGELFF

clone_size: -
v_call: TRBV7-6
j_call: TRBJ2-6
d_call: TRBD2
cdr3_nt: TGTGCCAGCAGCTCCCGGGAGGCCGGGGCCAACGTCCTGACTTTC
cdr3_aa: CASSSREAGANVLTF

clone_size: -
v_call: TRBV11-2
j_call: TRBJ1-1
d_call: -
cdr3_nt: TGTGCCAGCAGCTTTTGGGAGTCGGGCACTGAAGCTTTCTTT
cdr3_aa: CASSFWESGTEAFF

clone_size: -
v_call: TRBV2
j_call: TRBJ1-2
d_call: TRBD1
cdr3_nt: TGTGCCAGCAGTGCCCTAACGACAGGGCCCTATGGCTACACCTTC
cdr3_aa: CASSALTTGPYGYTF

clone_size: -
v_call: TRBV7-2
j_call: TRBJ1-6
d_call: -
cdr3_nt: TGTGCCAGCAGCTTGGTCCCGACAGTAAACTCACCCCTCCACTTT
cdr3_aa: CASSLVPTVNSPLHF

clone_size: few
v_call: TRBV6-6
j_call: TRBJ1-6
d_call: -
cdr3_nt: TGTGCCAGCAGTTATCAGGGGCTCTTATCACCCCTCCACTTT
cdr3_aa: CASSYQGLLSPLHF

clone_size: -
v_call: TRBV20-1
j_call: TRBJ1-2
d_call: -
cdr3_nt: TGCAGTGCTTCCGGGACACTCCTCCAGAGAAACTATGGCTACACCTTC
cdr3_aa: CSASGTLLQRNYGYTF

clone_size: few
v_call: TRBV7-2
j_call: TRBJ1-6
d_call: -
cdr3_nt: TGTGCCAGCAGCTCGCAGGGCACCGGGGCGATAAACACACCCCTCCACTTT
cdr3_aa: CASSSQGTGAINTPLHF

clone_size: -
v_call: TRBV7-2
j_call: TRBJ2-3
d_call: -
cdr3_nt: TGTGCCAGCAGCTTCCCCGGAACCCTGACGCAGTATTTT
cdr3_aa: CASSFPGTLTQYF

clone_size: -
v_call: TRBV7-2
j_call: TRBJ2-5
d_call: -
cdr3_nt: TGTGCCAGCAGCTCCGTTCCTAAAGAGACCCAGTACTTC
cdr3_aa: CASSSVPKETQYF

clone_size: -
v_call: TRBV7-6
j_call: TRBJ2-5
d_call: -
cdr3_nt: TGTGCCAGCAGCCCCTGGGTAGCAGGGGAGACCCAGTACTTC
cdr3_aa: CASSPWVAGETQYF

clone_size: -
v_call: TRBV7-9
j_call: TRBJ2-2
d_call: -
cdr3_nt: TGTGCCGGCCGGGGAAACATTCCGAACACCGGGGAGCTGTTTTTT
cdr3_aa: CAGRGNIPNTGELFF

clone_size: many
v_call: TRBV7-2
j_call: TRBJ2-7
d_call: -
cdr3_nt: TGTGCCAGCAGCCCTGAAACCGGGACCCACACGCAAGGGCAGTACTTC
cdr3_aa: CASSPETGTHTQGQYF

clone_size: many
v_call: TRBV5-4
j_call: TRBJ1-2
d_call: -
cdr3_nt: TGTGCCAGCACCTGGACCCCTCGGACCTTGCCCGATGGCTACACCTTC
cdr3_aa: CASTWTPRTLPDGYTF

clone_size: -
v_call: TRBV14
j_call: TRBJ2-2
d_call: -
cdr3_nt: TGTGCCAGCAGCCAAGATCGGGAAAACACCGGGGAGCTGTTTTTT
cdr3_aa: CASSQDRENTGELFF

clone_size: many
v_call: TRBV7-9
j_call: TRBJ1-5
d_call: -
cdr3_nt: TGTGCCAGCAGCCCGGGGGGGACCCCTAATCAGCCCCAGCATTTT
cdr3_aa: CASSPGGTPNQPQHF

clone_size: -
v_call: TRBV7-2
j_call: TRBJ2-7
d_call: -
cdr3_nt: TGTGCCAGCAGCCCAAGGGGAGGAGGGCTTTACGAGCAGTACTTC
cdr3_aa: CASSPRGGGLYEQYF

clone_size: -
v_call: TRBV11-2
j_call: TRBJ2-1
d_call: TRBD2
cdr3_nt: TGTGCCAGCAGCTTAGGAGGTCGCGGGGGACGAATCTTC
cdr3_aa: CASSLGGRGGRIF

clone_size: -
v_call: TRBV12-3/TRBV12-4
j_call: TRBJ2-1
d_call: -
cdr3_nt: TGTGCCAGCAGTTTAGGGGGGGCGATAAACAATGAGCAGTTCTTC
cdr3_aa: CASSLGGAINNEQFF

clone_size: few
v_call: TRBV6-1
j_call: TRBJ2-2
d_call: TRBD1
cdr3_nt: TGTGCCAGCACCACCCCTGACAGGGGATGGGCCGGGGAGCTGTTTTTT
cdr3_aa: CASTTPDRGWAGELFF

clone_size: -
v_call: TRBV5-4
j_call: TRBJ1-2
d_call: -
cdr3_nt: TGTGCCAGCAGCCCCCCACTGGGGGATGGCTACACCTTC
cdr3_aa: CASSPPLGDGYTF

clone_size: -
v_call: TRBV6-6
j_call: TRBJ2-3
d_call: TRBD2
cdr3_nt: TGTGCCAGCAGTAACAGTCTAGCGGGGAGCACAGATACGCAGTATTTT
cdr3_aa: CASSNSLAGSTDTQYF

clone_size: -
v_call: TRBV6-2/TRBV6-3
j_call: TRBJ2-7
d_call: -
cdr3_nt: TGTGCCAGCAGTTCTACGGCCCGGGGCTTGAAGATCTACGAGCAGTACTTC
cdr3_aa: CASSSTARGLKIYEQYF

clone_size: -
v_call: TRBV19
j_call: TRBJ1-5
d_call: -
cdr3_nt: TGTGCCAGTAGCCCCTGGGGCACAGTGGATCAGCCCCAGCATTTT
cdr3_aa: CASSPWGTVDQPQHF

clone_size: -
v_call: TRBV11-2
j_call: TRBJ1-6
d_call: TRBD1
cdr3_nt: TGTGCCAGCACCAATTTAGGGACAGCACCCCTCCACTTT
cdr3_aa: CASTNLGTAPLHF

clone_size: many
v_call: TRBV7-2
j_call: TRBJ2-3
d_call: TRBD1
cdr3_nt: TGTGCCAGCAGCTCCCCCGGGACAGGGACGCCGGGGTTT
cdr3_aa: CASSSPGTGTPGF

clone_size: -
v_call: TRBV4-1
j_call: TRBJ1-2
d_call: TRBD1
cdr3_nt: TGCGCCAGCAGCCAAGTCGGACAGGGGTATGGCTACACCTTC
cdr3_aa: CASSQVGQGYGYTF

clone_size: -
v_call: TRBV11-1
j_call: TRBJ1-5
d_call: -
cdr3_nt: TGTGCCAGCAGCCACCGGGACATTTATAGCAATCAGCCCCAGCATTTT
cdr3_aa: CASSHRDIYSNQPQHF

clone_size: -
v_call: TRBV20-1
j_call: TRBJ2-2
d_call: TRBD2
cdr3_nt: TGCAGTGCTAGTAGCGGGAAAAACACCGGGGAGCTGTTTTTT
cdr3_aa: CSASSGKNTGELFF

clone_size: -
v_call: TRBV19
j_call: TRBJ2-7
d_call: TRBD1
cdr3_nt: TGTGCCAGCCGGGACAGCGGATACTCCTACGAGCAGTACTTC
cdr3_aa: CASRDSGYSYEQYF

clone_size: many
v_call: TRBV7-2
j_call: TRBJ2-7
d_call: -
cdr3_nt: TGTGCCAGCAGCTCAGTGCAGGGATCCTACGAGCAGTACTTC
cdr3_aa: CASSSVQGSYEQYF

clone_size: few
v_call: TRBV5-6
j_call: TRBJ2-1
d_call: TRBD2
cdr3_nt: TGTGCCAGCAGTCTCGGGAGGGAGAGCTCCTACAATGAGCAGTTCTTC
cdr3_aa: CASSLGRESSYNEQFF

clone_size: -
v_call: TRBV19
j_call: TRBJ2-2
d_call: -
cdr3_nt: TGTGCCAGTAGTATGGAGGGGGCCGCGAACACCGGGGAGCTGTTTTTT
cdr3_aa: CASSMEGAANTGELFF

clone_size: few
v_call: TRBV6-5
j_call: TRBJ1-2
d_call: TRBD1
cdr3_nt: TGTGCCAGCAGTTTAGGGACAGGTCAACGCTACACCTTC
cdr3_aa: CASSLGTGQRYTF

clone_size: -
v_call: TRBV7-8
j_call: TRBJ2-3
d_call: -
cdr3_nt: TGTGCCAGCAGCTTAAGGCGTAACACAGATACGCAGTATTTT
cdr3_aa: CASSLRRNTDTQYF

clone_size: -
v_call: TRBV27
j_call: TRBJ2-1
d_call: -
cdr3_nt: TGTGCCAGCAGTTCCCACAGGGACAATGAGCAGTTCTTC
cdr3_aa: CASSSHRDNEQFF

clone_size: few
v_call: TRBV29-1
j_call: TRBJ1-2
d_call: -
cdr3_nt: TGCAGCTCGAGGTCCATGCTCTATGGCTACACCTTC
cdr3_aa: CSSRSMLYGYTF

clone_size: many
v_call: TRBV7-2
j_call: TRBJ2-3
d_call: -
cdr3_nt: TGTGCCAGCAGCTTAGGGCAGGGGCCGGGGGGCACAGATACGCAGTATTTT
cdr3_aa: CASSLGQGPGGTDTQYF

clone_size: -
v_call: TRBV7-2
j_call: TRBJ1-2
d_call: -
cdr3_nt: TGTGCCAGCAGCCCCTCCTGGGGCGCAGCTAACTATGGCTACACCTTC
cdr3_aa: CASSPSWGAANYGYTF

clone_size: -
v_call: TRBV5-1
j_call: TRBJ1-2
d_call: -
cdr3_nt: TGCGCCAGCAGCTCGGGAAAGGTTGCAGGGATCTATGGCTACACCTTC
cdr3_aa: CASSSGKVAGIYGYTF

clone_size: few
v_call: TRBV11-2
j_call: TRBJ2-1
d_call: TRBD2
cdr3_nt: TGTGCCAGCAGTTCAGGACTAGTTTGGCGCAATGAGCAGTTCTTC
cdr3_aa: CASSSGLVWRNEQFF

clone_size: -
v_call: TRBV29-1
j_call: TRBJ2-7
d_call: TRBD1
cdr3_nt: TGCAGCGCAGGACAGGCGAACTCCTACGAGCAGTACTTC
cdr3_aa: CSAGQANSYEQYF

clone_size: many
v_call: TRBV6-2/TRBV6-3
j_call: TRBJ2-3
d_call: TRBD1
cdr3_nt: TGTGCCAGCAGTTACCCTATGACAGGGCTCACAGATACGCAGTATTTT
cdr3_aa: CASSYPMTGLTDTQYF

clone_size: -
v_call: TRBV2
j_call: TRBJ2-1
d_call: -
cdr3_nt: TGTGCCATTACGGCCACCAGCTCCTACAATGAGCAGTTCTTC
cdr3_aa: CAITATSSYNEQFF

clone_size: few
v_call: TRBV12-3/TRBV12-4
j_call: TRBJ1-2
d_call: -
cdr3_nt: TGTGCCAGCAGTTTAAACGGCGACGGCTACACCTTC
cdr3_aa: CASSLNGDGYTF

clone_size: -
v_call: TRBV29-1
j_call: TRBJ1-2
d_call: -
cdr3_nt: TGCAGCGTTGAAGAATGGAGGGGAAACTATGGCTACACCTTC
cdr3_aa: CSVEEWRGNYGYTF

clone_size: few
v_call: TRBV7-8
j_call: TRBJ2-7
d_call: TRBD1
cdr3_nt: TGTGCCAGCAGCTTAGCGGGGACAGGGGACCCCTACGAGCAGTACTTC
cdr3_aa: CASSLAGTGDPYEQYF

clone_size: -
v_call: TRBV13
j_call: TRBJ2-5
d_call: -
cdr3_nt: TGTGCCAGCAGCTCCTCGCGGGGCAGCGGGACCCAGTACTTC
cdr3_aa: CASSSSRGSGTQYF

clone_size: -
v_call: TRBV7-2
j_call: TRBJ1-2
d_call: -
cdr3_nt: TGTGCCAGCAGCCCTGGGGTAGTCGGGGGCTACACCTTC
cdr3_aa: CASSPGVVGGYTF

clone_size: -
v_call: TRBV5-1
j_call: TRBJ1-1
d_call: -
cdr3_nt: TGCGCCAGCAGCTTGGCCGGGAGCGGGACTGAAGCTTTCTTT
cdr3_aa: CASSLAGSGTEAFF